These 18 T cell receptor beta chains share one sample of origin, sequenced in a study of blood T cells in healthy people across ages. The authors ran a second PCR of 7 to 11 cycles using a sample-barcoded 5' primer and a J-beta primer mix. TCRdb reanalysed the 5' RACE reads using MiXCR and keeps one entry per CDR3 protein. The sample consists of approximately 830,000 distinct CDR3 sequences, approximately 59% of them appearing once. Input material: blood. All receptors derive from a young man in good health.

V is TRBV5-1 and J is TRBJ2-7; D is possibly TRBD1 (5 bases). V lost 0 bases to trimming and J lost 3 bases, with 13 bases between them. The CDR3 is made up of 15 amino acids. Per germline, CDR1 SGHRS and CDR2 YFSETQ. CDR3 DNA sequence: TGCGCCAGCAGCTTGGCCAGGACACTCTACTACGAGCAGTACTTC. Its protein product is CASSLARTLYYEQYF.

This clonotype came up a few times. The rearrangement links TRBV9 to TRBJ1-2, with D possibly TRBD1 on 6 matching bases. The ends were cut back, 0 bases at V and 6 bases at J, with 9 bases in the middle. The CDR3 is made up of 13 amino acids. Germline values: CDR1 SGDLS, CDR2 YYNGEE. CDR3 region: CASSVAGGHGYTF. In DNA form, the CDR3 reads TGTGCCAGCAGCGTAGCTGGGGGGCATGGCTACACCTTC.

The chain joins TRBV27 to TRBJ2-1; D might be TRBD1 (5 bases). The CDR3 covers 15 residues. Germline CDR1 and CDR2: MNHEY and SMNVEV (reference sequence). Trimming took off 2 bases at V and 2 bases at J, with 10 bases between the two ends. This CDR3 is CASSLGMTAYNEQFF. The CDR3 DNA reads TGTGCCAGCAGTTTAGGGATGACAGCCTACAATGAGCAGTTCTTC.

The V and J genes are TRBV5-5 and TRBJ2-5; TRBD2 matches 7 bases. The CDR3 covers 15 residues. With 5 bases clipped from V and 1 base from J, the junction kept 8 bases outside the gene matches. Per the germline V gene, CDR1 is SGHKS and CDR2 is YYEKEE (reference sequence). The CDR3 spells CASSPWEGTQETQYF. Here the CDR3 DNA reads TGTGCCAGCAGTCCTTGGGAGGGGACCCAAGAGACCCAGTACTTC.

This clonotype was counted a few times. The V and J genes are TRBV20-1 and TRBJ2-7; D ambiguous. Trimming shortened V by 3 bases and J by 0 bases, and 6 bases separated the two germline ends. The CDR3 consists of 12 residues. Germline V lookup: CDR1 DFQATT, CDR2 SNEGSKA (reference sequence). The CDR3 sequence: CSASYRSYEQYF. DNA for the CDR3: TGCAGTGCTAGTTACCGCTCCTACGAGCAGTACTTC.

The CDR3 DNA follows: TGCAGTGCCGTGAAGGGGGGTAACGACTATGGCTACACCTTC. Protein product: CSAVKGGNDYGYTF. V is TRBV20-1 and J is TRBJ1-2, with a tentative D call TRBD1 (6 bases). The germline gives CDR1 DFQATT, CDR2 SNEGSKA (reference sequence). The CDR3 consists of 14 residues. Trimming pared 6 bases from V and 3 bases from J, leaving 17 bases between.

This chain connects TRBV2 to TRBJ2-4, with D perhaps TRBD2 (5 bases). The CDR3 contains 16 residues. Germline V lookup: CDR1 SNHLY, CDR2 FYNNEI. V shed 3 bases and J shed 2 bases, with 14 bases lying between them. The CDR3 sequence is CASSDLGSFSKNIQYF. In DNA form, the CDR3 reads TGTGCCAGCAGTGATCTTGGGAGTTTTTCCAAAAACATTCAGTACTTC.

This rearrangement joins TRBV11-3 to TRBJ2-5, with D tentatively TRBD1 (5 bases). Per germline, CDR1 SGHNT and CDR2 YENEEA. The germline V and J ends were trimmed by 0 bases and 2 bases, with 10 bases remaining between them. This CDR3 comprises 15 residues. The CDR3 protein is CASSLEGQHQETQYF. The CDR3 bases are TGTGCCAGCAGCTTAGAGGGGCAGCATCAAGAGACCCAGTACTTC.

This clonotype occurred a few times. The CDR3 reads CASSQWTGGGETQYF. In nucleotides, the CDR3 is TGTGCCAGCAGCCAATGGACAGGGGGCGGTGAGACCCAGTACTTC. The chain links TRBV5-6 to TRBJ2-5; 11 bases match TRBD1. The V and J ends lost 4 bases and 5 bases, in that order; junction bases with no gene match: 7. CDR1 is SGHDT, CDR2 YYEEEE, per germline. There are 15 residues in the CDR3.

J is TRBJ2-3 and V is TRBV7-2; possible D gene TRBD1, 6 bases. CDR1 SGHTA and CDR2 FQGNSA come from the germline V gene. This CDR3 spans 14 amino acids. V lost 3 bases and J 4 bases, leaving 11 bases between the germline ends. CDR3 coding DNA: TGTGCCAGCAGCTTCTCAGGGGCTCCAGATACGCAGTATTTT. Amino acid sequence: CASSFSGAPDTQYF.

This rearrangement joins TRBV5-4 to TRBJ2-1, with D possibly TRBD2 on 5 matching bases. Germline values: CDR1 SGHNT, CDR2 YYREEE (reference sequence). The CDR3 contains 12 residues. The V end was cut by 1 base, the J end by 8 bases, with 7 bases between. The CDR3 reads CASSLFSDEQFF. DNA for the CDR3: TGTGCCAGCAGCTTGTTTAGCGATGAGCAGTTCTTC.

The gene calls are TRBV2 and TRBJ2-7; weak D call: TRBD1 (5 bases). V gave up 8 bases and J gave up 2 bases, with 22 bases separating them. The CDR3 consists of 16 residues. CDR1 is SNHLY and CDR2 is FYNNEI in the germline V gene. CDR3 protein: CASSRDSGRRTYEQYF. The CDR3, as DNA: TGTGCCAGCTCCAGGGATTCGGGCCGAAGAACCTACGAGCAGTACTTC.

This chain joins TRBV7-9 and TRBJ2-7, with D possibly being TRBD1 (6 bases). The germline V gene encodes CDR1 SEHNR and CDR2 FQNEAQ (reference sequence). This CDR3 comprises 14 residues. V lost 3 bases to trimming and J lost 1 base, with 10 bases between them. CDR3 region: CASSFRQDSYEQYF. DNA of the CDR3: TGTGCCAGCAGCTTCCGACAGGATTCCTACGAGCAGTACTTC.

The V and J genes are TRBV6-2 or TRBV6-3 and TRBJ1-2; D ambiguous. The V gene lost 6 bases and the J gene lost 4 bases, with 9 bases spanning the gap. CDR3 size: 12 residues. Germline V gene lookup returns CDR1 MNHEY and CDR2 SVGEGT. CDR3 amino acids: CASSLEVYGYTF. For the CDR3, the DNA is TGTGCCAGCAGCCTTGAGGTCTATGGCTACACCTTC.

This CDR3 is CASAFLDTQYF. CDR3 DNA sequence: TGTGCCAGCGCGTTTCTAGATACGCAGTATTTT. The V and J genes are TRBV6-1 and TRBJ2-3, with unresolved D. The CDR3 extends over 11 amino acids. Trimming took 8 bases from V and 5 from J, leaving 8 bases between them. Germline V lookup: CDR1 MNHNS, CDR2 SASEGT.

The chain employs TRBV29-1 and TRBJ2-1, with D hard to call. The CDR3 runs 10 residues. Germline CDR1 SQVTM, CDR2 ANQGSEA. V shed 5 bases and J shed 9 bases, with 8 bases lying between them. The CDR3 DNA is TGCAGCGTTTTAACGGGTGAGCAGTTCTTC. It encodes CSVLTGEQFF.

The chain couples TRBV20-1 to TRBJ2-1; a weak D match, TRBD2 (5 bases). Germline CDR1 is DFQATT and CDR2 is SNEGSKA (reference sequence). V was shortened by 8 bases and J by 0 bases, with 14 bases between the two germline ends. The CDR3 runs 14 residues. The CDR3 is CSPTGFGSYNEQFF. The CDR3 bases are TGCAGTCCAACGGGGTTCGGCTCCTACAATGAGCAGTTCTTC.

This clonotype was observed once. This sequence joins TRBV3-1 and TRBJ2-1; TRBD2 might be the D (6 bases). The V gene's germline CDR1 is LGHDT and CDR2 YNNKEL (reference sequence). The CDR3 has 15 amino acids. Trimming took 1 base from V and 8 from J, leaving 15 bases between them. CDR3 region: CASSQGPGRQDEQFF. CDR3 in DNA: TGTGCCAGCAGCCAAGGTCCAGGGAGGCAGGATGAGCAGTTCTTC.